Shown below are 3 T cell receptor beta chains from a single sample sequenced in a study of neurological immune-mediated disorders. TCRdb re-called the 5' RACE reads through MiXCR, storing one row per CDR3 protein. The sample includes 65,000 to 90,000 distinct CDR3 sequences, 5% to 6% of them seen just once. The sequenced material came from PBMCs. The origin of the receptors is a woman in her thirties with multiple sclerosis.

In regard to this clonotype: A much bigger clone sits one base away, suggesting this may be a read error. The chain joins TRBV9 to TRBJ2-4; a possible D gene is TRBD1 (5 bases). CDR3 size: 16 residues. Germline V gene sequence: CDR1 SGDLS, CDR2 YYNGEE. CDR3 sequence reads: CASSALNPTGGNTQYF. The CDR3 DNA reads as TGTGCCAGCAGCGCCCTAAATCCCACAGGTGGAAACACTCAGTACTTC.

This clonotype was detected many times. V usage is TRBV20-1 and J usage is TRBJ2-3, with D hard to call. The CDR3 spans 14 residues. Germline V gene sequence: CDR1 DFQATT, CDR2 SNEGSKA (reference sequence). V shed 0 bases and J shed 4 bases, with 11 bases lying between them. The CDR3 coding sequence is TGCAGTGCTAGAGATGATGGGTCCCCAGATACGCAGTATTTT. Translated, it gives CSARDDGSPDTQYF.

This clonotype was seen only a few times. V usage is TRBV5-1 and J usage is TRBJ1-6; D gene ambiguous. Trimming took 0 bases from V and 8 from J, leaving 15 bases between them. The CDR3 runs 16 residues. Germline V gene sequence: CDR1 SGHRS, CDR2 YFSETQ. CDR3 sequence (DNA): TGCGCCAGCAGCTTGGTGGGCCCCAGGCTCGATTCACCCCTCCACTTT. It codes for CASSLVGPRLDSPLHF.